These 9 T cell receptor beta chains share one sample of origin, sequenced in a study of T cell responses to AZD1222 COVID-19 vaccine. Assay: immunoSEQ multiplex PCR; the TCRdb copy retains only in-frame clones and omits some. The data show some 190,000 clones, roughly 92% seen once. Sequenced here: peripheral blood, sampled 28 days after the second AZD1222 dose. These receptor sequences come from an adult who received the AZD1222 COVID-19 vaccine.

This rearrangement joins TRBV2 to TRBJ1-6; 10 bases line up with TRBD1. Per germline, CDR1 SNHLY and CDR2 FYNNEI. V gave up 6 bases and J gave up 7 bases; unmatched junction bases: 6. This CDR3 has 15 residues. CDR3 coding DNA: TGTGCCAGCAGGGAGACAGGGGGCCGCAATTCACCCCTCCACTTT. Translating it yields CASRETGGRNSPLHF.

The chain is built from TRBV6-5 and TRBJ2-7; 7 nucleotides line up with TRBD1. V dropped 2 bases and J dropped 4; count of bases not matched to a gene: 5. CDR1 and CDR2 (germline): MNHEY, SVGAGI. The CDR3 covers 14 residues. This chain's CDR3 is CASSYRDSRYEQYF. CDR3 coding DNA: TGTGCCAGCAGTTACCGGGACAGCCGTTACGAGCAGTACTTC.

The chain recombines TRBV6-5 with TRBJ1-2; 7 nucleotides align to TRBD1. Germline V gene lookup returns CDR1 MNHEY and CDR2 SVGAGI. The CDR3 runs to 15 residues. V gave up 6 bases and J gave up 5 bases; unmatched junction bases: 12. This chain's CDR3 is CASSPGDSLPYGYTF. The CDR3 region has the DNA TGTGCCAGCAGCCCAGGGGACAGCCTCCCGTATGGCTACACCTTC.

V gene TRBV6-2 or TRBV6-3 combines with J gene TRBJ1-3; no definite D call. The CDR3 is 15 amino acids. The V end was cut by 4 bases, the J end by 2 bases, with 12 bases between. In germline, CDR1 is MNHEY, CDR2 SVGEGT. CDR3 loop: CASSSHPGAGNTIYF. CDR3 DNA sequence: TGTGCCAGCAGTTCACATCCAGGAGCTGGAAACACCATATATTTT.

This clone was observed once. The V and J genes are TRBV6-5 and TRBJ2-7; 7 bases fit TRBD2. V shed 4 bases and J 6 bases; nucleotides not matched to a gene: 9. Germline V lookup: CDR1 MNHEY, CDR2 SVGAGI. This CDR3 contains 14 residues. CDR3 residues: CASSSPRLAFEQYF. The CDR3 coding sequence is TGTGCCAGCAGTTCCCCGAGACTAGCATTCGAGCAGTACTTC.

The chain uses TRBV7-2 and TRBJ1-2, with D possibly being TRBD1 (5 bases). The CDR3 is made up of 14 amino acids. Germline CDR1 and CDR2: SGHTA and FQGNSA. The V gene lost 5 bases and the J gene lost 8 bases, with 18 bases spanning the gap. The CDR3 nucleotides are TGTGCCAGCAGCCCCGGGACGACAGTTACGGGCTACACCTTC. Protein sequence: CASSPGTTVTGYTF. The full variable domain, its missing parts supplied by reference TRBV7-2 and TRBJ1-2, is GAGVSQSPSNKVTEKGKDVELRCDPISGHTALYWYRQSLGQGLEFLIYFQGNSAPDKSGLPSDRFSAERTGGSVSTLTIQRTQQEDSAVYLCASSPGTTVTGYTFGSGTRLTVV.

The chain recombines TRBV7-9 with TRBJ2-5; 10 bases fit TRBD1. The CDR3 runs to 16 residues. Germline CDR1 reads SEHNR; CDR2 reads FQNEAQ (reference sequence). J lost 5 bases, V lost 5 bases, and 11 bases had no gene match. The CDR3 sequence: CASSPPGQGRLETQYF. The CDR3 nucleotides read TGTGCCAGCAGCCCCCCGGGACAGGGGAGATTGGAGACCCAGTACTTC.

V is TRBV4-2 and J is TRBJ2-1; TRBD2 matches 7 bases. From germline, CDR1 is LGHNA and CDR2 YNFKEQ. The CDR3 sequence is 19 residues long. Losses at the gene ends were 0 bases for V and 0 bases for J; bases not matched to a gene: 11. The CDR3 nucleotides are TGTGCCAGCAGCCAAGAGGAGGGAGGGCAGGGTCGCTCCTACAATGAGCAGTTCTTC. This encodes CASSQEEGGQGRSYNEQFF.

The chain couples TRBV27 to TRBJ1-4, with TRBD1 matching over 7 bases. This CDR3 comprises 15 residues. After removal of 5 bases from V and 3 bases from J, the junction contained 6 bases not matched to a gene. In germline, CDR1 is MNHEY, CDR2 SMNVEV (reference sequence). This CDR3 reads CASSLVGTANEKLFF. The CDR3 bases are TGTGCCAGCAGTCTGGTCGGGACAGCTAATGAAAAACTGTTTTTT.